The 32 T cell receptor beta chains below were found in one sample sequenced in a study of T cells after yellow fever vaccination. TCRdb processed the 5' RACE reads anew with MiXCR; each CDR3 protein has one entry. The table lists approximately 610,000 distinct CDR3 sequences, roughly 17% of them singletons, with 17% in the top ten. The sample was PBMCs, taken 5 to 6 days after the first yellow fever vaccination. These receptor sequences come from a man aged 18-30 years who received the YFV17D yellow fever vaccine.

In this sample, this clonotype turned up a few times. The chain is built from TRBV5-1 and TRBJ1-5; a weak D match, TRBD1 (6 bases). Germline V gives CDR1 SGHRS, CDR2 YFSETQ. The CDR3 is 15 residues long. V lost 4 bases and J lost 7, with 18 bases in between. This chain's CDR3 is CASSPTGGAGQPQHF. In nucleotides, the CDR3 is TGCGCCAGCAGCCCCACGGGGGGCGCCGGACAGCCCCAGCATTTT.

There are many counts of this clonotype. This chain uses TRBV7-7 with TRBJ2-1; 8 bases line up with TRBD2. This CDR3 contains 13 residues. V shed 4 bases, J shed 9 bases, and the junction held 5 bases outside the gene matches. CDR1 and CDR2 from the germline V gene are SSHAT and FNYEAQ (reference sequence). DNA for the CDR3: TGTGCCAGCAGCTCCGAGGCGGGGGGTGAGCAGTTCTTC. Translation gives CASSSEAGGEQFF.

The V call is TRBV29-1, the J call TRBJ1-1, with D perhaps TRBD1 (6 bases). V was pared by 2 bases and J by 0 bases, with 13 bases between. The CDR3 is made up of 15 amino acids. CDR1 SQVTM and CDR2 ANQGSEA come from the germline V gene. For the CDR3, the DNA is TGCAGCGTTGAAAGCCGGAACAGGGTGAACACTGAAGCTTTCTTT. Protein product: CSVESRNRVNTEAFF. Variable domain in full (rest from reference TRBV29-1 and TRBJ1-1): SAVISQKPSRDICQRGTSLTIQCQVDSQVTMMFWYRQQPGQSLTLIATANQGSEATYESGFVIDKFPISRPNLTFSTLTVSNMSPEDSSIYLCSVESRNRVNTEAFFGQGTRLTVV.

This clonotype appeared a few times. This chain links TRBV9 with TRBJ2-3; D is undetermined. The CDR3 consists of 13 residues. Deletions cut 3 bases from V and 1 base from J, with 6 bases between. Germline assignment: CDR1 SGDLS and CDR2 YYNGEE. For the CDR3, the DNA is TGTGCCAGCAGCGGAGGCCGCACAGATACGCAGTATTTT. Translating gives CASSGGRTDTQYF. Supplemented by reference TRBV9 and TRBJ2-3, the full variable domain reads DSGVTQTPKHLITATGQRVTLRCSPRSGDLSVYWYQQSLDQGLQFLIQYYNGEERAKGNILERFSAQQFPDLHSELNLSSLELGDSALYFCASSGGRTDTQYFGPGTRLTVL.

On this clonotype itself: This CDR3 is missing its conserved last phenylalanine or tryptophan, likely due to a read error. The DNA is omitted, as the CDR3 cannot be located on it reliably, and the CDR3 follows TCRdb's listing. The chain combines TRBV7-9 with TRBJ2-1; the table assigns TRBD2, which was not confirmed against the DNA. Germline V CDR1 and CDR2: SEHNR, FQNEAQ (reference sequence). 14 amino acids form the CDR3, both terminal residues included. CDR3 region: CASSGGDSGGAGRL.

The table lists this clonotype with many counts. The J gene is TRBJ2-7, the V gene TRBV12-3 or TRBV12-4; tentative D call: TRBD1 (5 bases). The CDR3 covers 12 residues. The V end was cut by 5 bases, the J end by 7 bases, with 12 bases between. This chain's CDR3 is CASSRPPGEQYF. The DNA of the CDR3 is TGTGCCAGCAGTAGACCTCCAGGGGAGCAGTACTTC.

A few counts support this clonotype. The V gene is TRBV6-5, the J gene TRBJ2-1; D remains ambiguous. This CDR3 region has 15 residues. Trimming pared 2 bases from V and 2 bases from J, leaving 10 bases between. Germline-derived CDR1 and CDR2 are MNHEY and SVGAGI. CDR3: CASSYGQAPYNEQFF. DNA of the CDR3: TGTGCCAGCAGTTACGGCCAGGCACCCTACAATGAGCAGTTCTTC.

This clonotype showed up just a few times. This chain joins TRBV12-3 or TRBV12-4 and TRBJ2-2; D gene uncertain. The CDR3 covers 13 residues. V was cut by 8 bases and J by 5 bases, with 12 bases left in between. CDR3: CASDDPRTGELFF. In nucleotides, the CDR3 is TGTGCCAGCGACGACCCGAGGACCGGGGAGCTGTTTTTT.

This clonotype has more than one count but fewer than ten. The gene calls are TRBV11-2 and TRBJ1-2; D gene uncertain. V lost 0 bases and J 4 bases, leaving 12 bases between the germline ends. Germline V gene data show CDR1 as SGHAT and CDR2 as FQNNGV. The CDR3 length is 15 residues. The CDR3 DNA reads as TGTGCCAGCAGCTTAGACACCTGGTCTTCCTATGGCTACACCTTC. This sequence encodes CASSLDTWSSYGYTF.

V gene TRBV5-6 combines with J gene TRBJ2-3; 11 bases line up with TRBD2. Germline assignment: CDR1 SGHDT and CDR2 YYEEEE. CDR3 length equals 15 residues. The V segment lost 1 base and the J segment 5 bases; nucleotides outside the gene matches: 3. The CDR3 nucleotides are TGTGCCAGCAGCTTGCGTAGCGGGGGGGAAGATACGCAGTATTTT. It translates to CASSLRSGGEDTQYF.

This clonotype was seen a handful of times. This chain connects TRBV6-1 to TRBJ1-1; possible D gene TRBD1, 5 bases. With 7 bases removed from V and 4 bases from J, the gap between germline ends came to 31 bases. The V gene's germline CDR1 is MNHNS and CDR2 SASEGT. This CDR3 has 19 amino acids. Here the CDR3 reads CASTRTHPKIMEESTEAFF. The CDR3 bases are TGTGCCAGCACTAGGACACATCCTAAAATAATGGAAGAAAGCACTGAAGCTTTCTTT.

This clonotype was seen more than once but under ten times. The chain employs TRBV15 and TRBJ2-3, with 8 bases lining up with TRBD2. Per the germline V gene, CDR1 is LNHNV and CDR2 is YYDKDF (reference sequence). The CDR3 sequence is 14 residues long. V lost 4 bases to trimming and J lost 5 bases; unmatched junction nucleotides: 5. CDR3 coding DNA: TGTGCCACCAGCACGGGAGGGGGGCGAGATACGCAGTATTTT. Amino acid sequence: CATSTGGGRDTQYF.

The rearrangement links TRBV27 to TRBJ1-6, with a possible D match to TRBD1 (6 bases). Trimming removed 3 bases at V and 10 bases at J, with 10 bases between. CDR3 length: 13 residues. Germline CDR1 MNHEY, CDR2 SMNVEV (reference sequence). The CDR3 DNA sequence: TGTGCCAGCAGTTTGAACAGGGAATCACCCCTCCACTTT. It yields the protein CASSLNRESPLHF.

The V and J genes are TRBV6-2 or TRBV6-3 and TRBJ2-1, with 10 bases aligning to TRBD2. The CDR3 has 16 amino acids. The trim removed 5 bases at V and 4 bases at J, leaving 8 bases unmatched. The germline V gene has CDR1 MNHEY and CDR2 SVGEGT. The CDR3 loop is CASSTLLAGDYNEQFF. CDR3 bases: TGTGCCAGCAGTACCCTCCTAGCGGGGGATTACAATGAGCAGTTCTTC.

This clonotype showed up just a few times. CDR3 residues: CSARGHANEKLFF. CDR3 coding DNA: TGCAGTGCTAGGGGACACGCTAATGAAAAACTGTTTTTT. The rearrangement uses TRBV20-1 and TRBJ1-4, with D perhaps TRBD1 (6 bases). V was shortened by 3 bases and J by 3 bases, with 8 bases between the two germline ends. The CDR3 covers 13 residues. Germline V lookup: CDR1 DFQATT, CDR2 SNEGSKA (reference sequence).

In this sample, this clonotype turned up a few times. A junction end diverges from the germline sequence, so it may reflect a read error. The rearrangement uses TRBV7-9 and TRBJ1-1; TRBD1 might be the D (5 bases). The CDR3 has 13 amino acids. Germline lookup yields CDR1 SEHNR and CDR2 FQNEAQ (reference sequence). In nucleotides, the CDR3 is TGTGCCACCAGCCCCCAGGGGAACACTGAAGCTTTCTTT. Translating gives CATSPQGNTEAFF.

The V call is TRBV12-3 or TRBV12-4, the J call TRBJ2-1, with D perhaps matching TRBD1 or TRBD2 (6 bases each). V was clipped by 3 bases and J by 5 bases, with 14 bases between them. This CDR3 is built from 15 residues. In DNA, the CDR3 is TGTGCCAGCAGTTTGTCGAGGGGGGCAAACAATGAGCAGTTCTTC. This translates into CASSLSRGANNEQFF.

This clonotype was counted between two and nine times. This chain connects TRBV24-1 to TRBJ2-2; TRBD1 matches at 7 bases. Trimming cost V 0 bases and J 4 bases; bases outside gene matches: 1. CDR1 and CDR2 from the germline V gene are KGHDR and SFDVKD. CDR3 length: 15 amino acids. As DNA, the CDR3 is TGTGCCACCAGTGATTTGCCAGGGGGCACCGGGGAGCTGTTTTTT. The encoded protein is CATSDLPGGTGELFF.

V is TRBV7-6 and J is TRBJ2-5, with 7 bases fitting TRBD1. J was trimmed by 7 bases and V by 2 bases; bases with no gene match: 16. The CDR3 loop spans 17 amino acids. The V gene's germline CDR1 is SGHVS and CDR2 FNYEAQ. The CDR3 region is CASSLKPQGRWSWTQYF. The CDR3 DNA is TGTGCCAGCAGCTTAAAACCACAGGGGCGGTGGAGTTGGACCCAGTACTTC.

The V and J genes are TRBV29-1 and TRBJ1-1; D is uncertain. Germline-derived CDR1 and CDR2 are SQVTM and ANQGSEA. V gave up 7 bases and J gave up 0 bases, with 9 bases separating them. The CDR3 totals 12 residues. CDR3 nucleotide sequence: TGCAGCGCGGTCGGGTTGAACACTGAAGCTTTCTTT. This encodes CSAVGLNTEAFF.

This CDR3 reads CSARAETQETQYF. The CDR3 nucleotides are TGCAGTGCTAGAGCGGAAACCCAAGAGACCCAGTACTTC. The chain joins TRBV20-1 to TRBJ2-5; no clear D gene. V lost 1 base to trimming and J lost 1 base, with 7 bases between them. CDR3 length: 13 residues. The germline gives CDR1 DFQATT, CDR2 SNEGSKA (reference sequence).

This clonotype was recorded a few times. V gene TRBV7-6 combines with J gene TRBJ1-4; the match to TRBD1 covers 9 bases. There are 15 residues in the CDR3. V lost 5 bases and J lost 7; bases outside the gene matches: 8. In germline, CDR1 is SGHVS, CDR2 FNYEAQ. CDR3 in DNA: TGTGCCAGCAGCACCGCACAGGGGGCCGGTGAAAAACTGTTTTTT. Encoded protein: CASSTAQGAGEKLFF.

This clonotype was observed a handful of times. This rearrangement joins TRBV4-1 to TRBJ2-7; D not certain. Germline V CDR1 and CDR2: MGHRA, YSYEKL. The CDR3 totals 15 residues. Between the trimmed V and J ends, which lost 3 bases and 0 bases, there was a span of 12 bases. CDR3 nucleotides: TGCGCCAGCAGCCACACCGGGCCCATCTCCTACGAGCAGTACTTC. Residues: CASSHTGPISYEQYF.

This clonotype was counted only a few times. The V gene is TRBV4-3, the J gene TRBJ1-2; the D gene is possibly TRBD1 (6 bases). The CDR3 loop spans 16 amino acids. Germline V gene lookup returns CDR1 LGHNA and CDR2 YSLEER. V was clipped by 1 base and J by 5 bases, with 17 bases between them. In DNA form, the CDR3 reads TGCGCCAGCAGCCAAGGAATAGGGGGGGCTTTTTATGGCTACACCTTC. Its translation: CASSQGIGGAFYGYTF.

The J gene is TRBJ2-3, the V gene TRBV7-2; D is ambiguous. There are 13 residues in the CDR3. Trimming stripped 3 bases from V and 5 bases from J, with 9 bases between. The germline CDR1 and CDR2 sequences are SGHTA and FQGNSA. CDR3 protein: CASSLTWKDTQYF. The CDR3 DNA reads as TGTGCCAGCAGCTTGACTTGGAAAGATACGCAGTATTTT.

This clonotype has just a few counts. V usage is TRBV4-1 and J usage is TRBJ2-5, with a tentative D call TRBD2 (6 bases). V lost 6 bases and J lost 1, with 12 bases in between. Germline CDR1 and CDR2: MGHRA and YSYEKL. The CDR3 consists of 14 residues. The CDR3 nucleotides are TGCGCCAGCAGACCTCCCGGGGGCCAAGAGACCCAGTACTTC. It codes for CASRPPGGQETQYF.

This chain joins TRBV3-1 and TRBJ1-2; TRBD1 might be the D (6 bases). Germline loops: CDR1 LGHDT, CDR2 YNNKEL (reference sequence). Trimming cost V 4 bases and J 5 bases, with 17 bases left between them. The CDR3 spans 15 residues. The CDR3 DNA reads as TGTGCCAGCAGCCCTGGCGTGGCGGGGGCGTATGGCTACACCTTC. Translating it yields CASSPGVAGAYGYTF. The full variable domain, completed using reference TRBV3-1 and TRBJ1-2, is DTAVSQTPKYLVTQMGNDKSIKCEQNLGHDTMYWYKQDSKKFLKIMFSYNNKELIINETVPNRFSPKSPDKAHLNLHINSLELGDSAVYFCASSPGVAGAYGYTFGSGTRLTVV.

This clonotype was detected only a few times. The chain is built from TRBV5-1 and TRBJ2-5; D possibly corresponds to TRBD2 (5 bases). V shed 5 bases and J shed 2 bases, with 16 bases lying between them. The CDR3 consists of 15 residues. Germline values: CDR1 SGHRS, CDR2 YFSETQ. The CDR3 here is CASRVERYYQETQYF. The CDR3 region has the DNA TGCGCCAGCAGAGTCGAGCGGTATTATCAAGAGACCCAGTACTTC.

This clonotype has just a few counts. The chain couples TRBV10-3 to TRBJ2-7; D call uncertain. Germline lookup yields CDR1 ENHRY and CDR2 SYGVKD. The CDR3 has 12 residues. V was pared by 6 bases and J by 1 base, with 7 bases between. This chain's CDR3 is CAIRDRSYEQYF. The CDR3 DNA reads TGTGCCATCAGAGACCGGTCCTACGAGCAGTACTTC.

This chain connects TRBV10-3 to TRBJ2-3; D remains ambiguous. V was shortened by 11 bases and J by 4 bases, with 13 bases between the two germline ends. Germline V gene data show CDR1 as ENHRY and CDR2 as SYGVKD. The CDR3 totals 12 residues. The CDR3 coding sequence is TGTGCCTCGGGCCCGGTGGCAGATACGCAGTATTTT. Translating it yields CASGPVADTQYF.

This chain links TRBV20-1 with TRBJ1-1, with D hard to call. Trimming left V 1 base short and J 0 bases short, with 6 bases between. Per the germline V gene, CDR1 is DFQATT and CDR2 is SNEGSKA (reference sequence). The CDR3 is 13 amino acids. This CDR3 is CSARATLNTEAFF. CDR3 sequence (DNA): TGCAGTGCTAGAGCGACCCTGAACACTGAAGCTTTCTTT.

This clonotype has only a few counts. The rearrangement uses TRBV12-3 or TRBV12-4 and TRBJ2-2, with TRBD1 identical over 8 bases. Losses at the gene ends were 5 bases for V and 5 bases for J; bases not matched to a gene: 10. The CDR3 runs to 16 residues. The CDR3 spells CASSPDRGARTGELFF. In DNA form, the CDR3 reads TGTGCCAGCAGTCCCGACAGGGGCGCTAGGACCGGGGAGCTGTTTTTT.